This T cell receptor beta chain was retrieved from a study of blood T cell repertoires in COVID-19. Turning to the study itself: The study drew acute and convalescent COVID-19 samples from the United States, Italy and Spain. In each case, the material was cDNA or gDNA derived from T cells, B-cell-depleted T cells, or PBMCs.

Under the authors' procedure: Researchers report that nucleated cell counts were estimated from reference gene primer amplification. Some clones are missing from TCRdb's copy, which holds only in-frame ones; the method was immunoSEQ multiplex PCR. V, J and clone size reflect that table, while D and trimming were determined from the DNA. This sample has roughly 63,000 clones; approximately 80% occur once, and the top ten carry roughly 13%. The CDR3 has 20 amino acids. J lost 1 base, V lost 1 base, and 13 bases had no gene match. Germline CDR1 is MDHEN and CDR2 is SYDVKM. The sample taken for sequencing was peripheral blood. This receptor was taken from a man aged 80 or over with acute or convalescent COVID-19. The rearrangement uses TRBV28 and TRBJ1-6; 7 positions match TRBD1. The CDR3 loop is CASSLLPGGNTGSYNSPLHF. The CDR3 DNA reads TGTGCCAGCAGTTTATTACCAGGGGGTAATACTGGGTCCTATAATTCACCCCTCCACTTT.